The rows below give T cell receptor beta chains drawn from one sample of a study of T cells in Graves' hyperthyroidism and ophthalmopathy. TCRdb ran MiXCR on the multiplex PCR reads and lists one entry per CDR3 protein. The repertoire holds a few hundred thousand distinct CDR3 sequences, 15% seen once, with about 33% in the top ten. Sequenced sample: blood. The receptors originated from a woman aged 25 to 39 with Graves' hyperthyroidism. The CDR3 runs from the conserved cysteine through the conserved F or W. A D gene is named only where the DNA matches it firmly. Clone size is given for some rows only: seen once, a few or many times, or a class if the clone is expanded.

j_call	v_call	clone_size	d_call	cdr3_aa	cdr3_nt
TRBJ2-7	TRBV6-2/TRBV6-3	few	-	CASSGTINNEQYF	TGTGCCAGCAGCGGGACAATTAACAACGAGCAGTACTTC
TRBJ1-4	TRBV11-2	-	TRBD1	CASSVGTGMTVGEKLFF	TGTGCCAGCAGCGTAGGGACAGGGATGACGGTTGGAGAAAAACTGTTTTTT
TRBJ2-5	TRBV18	many	TRBD1	CASSPEGQGGFWSQETQYF	TGTGCCAGCTCACCAGAGGGACAGGGTGGATTTTGGAGCCAAGAGACCCAGTACTTC
TRBJ2-7	TRBV5-1	many	TRBD2	CASSLGGGLEQYF	TGCGCCAGCAGCCTCGGCGGGGGGCTCGAGCAGTACTTC
TRBJ2-2	TRBV9	few	TRBD2	CASSRGLDGGRTNTGELFF	TGTGCCAGCAGCCGAGGTCTAGATGGCGGGAGGACTAACACCGGGGAGCTGTTTTTT
TRBJ2-1	TRBV3-1	many	TRBD2	CASSQLAGAANEQFF	TGTGCCAGCAGCCAACTAGCGGGAGCCGCCAATGAGCAGTTCTTC
TRBJ1-1	TRBV20-1	-	-	CSAVGNTEAFF	TGCAGTGCGGTGGGTAACACTGAAGCTTTCTTT
TRBJ2-7	TRBV6-1	-	-	CASKSTGASYEQYF	TGTGCCAGCAAGTCGACAGGAGCTTCCTACGAGCAGTACTTC
TRBJ2-7	TRBV10-3	-	-	CAIYSASSYEQYF	TGTGCCATCTATTCCGCTAGCTCCTACGAGCAGTACTTC
TRBJ2-7	TRBV15	many	TRBD2	CATSRGLAGDEQYF	TGTGCCACCAGCCGAGGACTAGCGGGAGACGAGCAGTACTTC
TRBJ2-2	TRBV19	few	TRBD2	CASSIISGSKTGELFF	TGTGCCAGTAGTATAATAAGCGGGAGTAAAACCGGGGAGCTGTTTTTT
TRBJ2-7	TRBV3-1	many	-	CASSQALSEQYF	TGTGCCAGCAGCCAAGCCCTCTCCGAGCAGTACTTC
TRBJ2-3	TRBV3-1	many	TRBD2	CASSSSGSVSTDTQYF	TGTGCCAGCAGCTCAAGCGGGAGTGTCAGCACAGATACGCAGTATTTT
TRBJ2-7	TRBV19	-	-	CASSIDSNSYEQYF	TGTGCCAGTAGCATCGACAGCAACTCCTACGAGCAGTACTTC
TRBJ2-1	TRBV10-3	-	-	CAISVSADYNEQFF	TGTGCCATCAGTGTCTCAGCAGACTACAATGAGCAGTTCTTC
TRBJ2-2	TRBV5-1	few	-	CASSPQGLGSNTGELFF	TGCGCCAGCAGCCCACAGGGCCTCGGAAGTAACACCGGGGAGCTGTTTTTT
TRBJ2-1	TRBV2	many	-	CASSEAWVDEQFF	TGTGCCAGCAGTGAAGCTTGGGTAGATGAGCAGTTCTTC
TRBJ2-3	TRBV7-3	many	-	CASSLLSGLDTQYF	TGTGCCAGCAGCTTATTATCCGGACTCGATACGCAGTATTTT
TRBJ1-5	TRBV2	-	TRBD1	CASSDSGGRQPQHF	TGTGCCAGCAGTGATTCAGGGGGGAGACAGCCCCAGCATTTT
TRBJ2-5	TRBV19	-	-	CASSLVDSRETQYF	TGTGCCAGTAGTCTAGTAGACAGCAGAGAGACCCAGTACTTC
TRBJ1-3	TRBV28	-	TRBD1	CASSLPRQGTGNTIYF	TGTGCCAGCAGTTTACCCCGACAGGGTACTGGAAACACCATATATTTT
TRBJ1-6	TRBV28	-	-	CASRPVGEVYNSPLHF	TGTGCCAGCAGACCAGTGGGGGAAGTATATAATTCACCCCTCCACTTT
TRBJ2-2	TRBV29-1	-	-	CSVDSAGGELFF	TGCAGCGTTGATTCTGCTGGCGGGGAGCTGTTTTTT
TRBJ1-2	TRBV9	-	TRBD1	CASSVGRDSTNYGYTF	TGTGCCAGCAGCGTAGGCCGGGACAGCACTAACTATGGCTACACCTTC
TRBJ2-5	TRBV18	many	-	CASSPIERETQYF	TGTGCCAGCTCACCGATTGAGAGGGAGACCCAGTACTTC
TRBJ1-2	TRBV20-1	many	-	CSAIAPAVLANYGYTF	TGCAGTGCTATCGCTCCCGCCGTTTTAGCTAACTATGGCTACACCTTC
TRBJ1-1	TRBV18	-	TRBD1	CASSFLTGEEAFF	TGTGCCAGCTCATTCCTAACAGGGGAAGAAGCTTTCTTT
TRBJ2-3	TRBV20-1	many	-	CSAPDSDTDTQYF	TGCAGTGCCCCGGATAGCGACACAGATACGCAGTATTTT
TRBJ2-7	TRBV7-8	-	TRBD2	CASSLHSGTSGTRVLYEQYF	TGTGCCAGCAGCTTGCATTCCGGGACTAGCGGGACCAGGGTCCTATACGAGCAGTACTTC
TRBJ2-1	TRBV5-1	many	-	CASSPGTFTYNEQFF	TGCGCCAGCAGCCCCGGGACATTCACCTACAATGAGCAGTTCTTC
TRBJ2-7	TRBV28	many	-	CASSPGGEYEQYF	TGTGCCAGCAGTCCTGGGGGAGAGTACGAGCAGTACTTC
TRBJ1-1	TRBV20-1	many	-	CSARQEIEAFF	TGCAGTGCTCGTCAGGAGATTGAAGCTTTCTTT
TRBJ1-1	TRBV5-1	few	-	CASSHINTGARQTTNTEAFF	TGCGCCAGCAGCCATATTAACACCGGAGCCAGACAGACTACGAACACTGAAGCTTTCTTT
TRBJ2-3	TRBV20-1	-	TRBD2	CSLAGEPDTQYF	TGCAGTCTAGCGGGAGAACCAGATACGCAGTATTTT
TRBJ2-7	TRBV7-9	many	-	CASSSRPDYEQYF	TGTGCCAGCAGCTCCCGACCCGACTACGAGCAGTACTTC
TRBJ2-1	TRBV15	-	-	CATSRDVTASYNEQFF	TGTGCCACCAGCAGAGATGTGACGGCCTCCTACAATGAGCAGTTCTTC
TRBJ2-7	TRBV20-1	many	TRBD1	CSARRADRGIDYEQYF	TGCAGTGCTAGGCGGGCCGACAGGGGGATAGACTACGAGCAGTACTTC
TRBJ1-5	TRBV27	few	-	CASRLTAGLNRPQHF	TGTGCCAGCAGGCTGACCGCAGGGCTCAATCGACCCCAGCATTTT
TRBJ2-7	TRBV2	many	-	CASRSFTVREQYF	TGTGCCAGCAGGAGCTTTACGGTCCGCGAGCAGTACTTC
TRBJ1-1	TRBV3-1	few	-	CASIHSGTNTEAFF	TGTGCCAGCATCCATTCAGGGACCAACACTGAAGCTTTCTTT
TRBJ2-3	TRBV30	once	TRBD2	CAWSTRLAGSTDKQYF	TGTGCCTGGAGTACTAGACTAGCGGGGAGCACAGATAAGCAGTATTTT
TRBJ1-5	TRBV7-2	many	TRBD1	CASSSIGTANQPQHF	TGTGCCAGCAGCTCGATCGGGACAGCAAATCAGCCCCAGCATTTT
TRBJ2-7	TRBV28	many	-	CASSRVPTSYEQYF	TGTGCCAGCAGCCGAGTGCCGACCTCCTACGAGCAGTACTTC
TRBJ2-2	TRBV30	many	-	CAWSVGQGGELFF	TGTGCCTGGAGTGTGGGGCAGGGCGGGGAGCTGTTTTTT
TRBJ2-4	TRBV12-3/TRBV12-4	-	TRBD1	CASSSTGARDQYF	TGTGCCAGCAGTTCGACAGGGGCGCGGGATCAGTACTTC
TRBJ2-5	TRBV9	many	TRBD1	CASSVAFGQGPETQYF	TGTGCCAGCAGCGTAGCCTTCGGACAGGGCCCAGAGACCCAGTACTTC
TRBJ2-7	TRBV28	many	TRBD2	CASSLGTSGAYEQYF	TGTGCCAGCAGTCTGGGGACTAGCGGTGCCTACGAGCAGTACTTC
TRBJ2-2	TRBV6-1	many	-	CASSTGNSNTGELFF	TGTGCCAGCAGTACCGGAAATTCGAACACCGGGGAGCTGTTTTTT
TRBJ2-7	TRBV28	many	-	CASSFAREFYEQYF	TGTGCCAGCAGTTTTGCACGGGAGTTCTACGAGCAGTACTTC
TRBJ2-5	TRBV5-1	many	-	CASSLATWAEGQETQYF	TGCGCCAGCAGCTTGGCCACCTGGGCGGAAGGGCAAGAGACCCAGTACTTC
TRBJ2-5	TRBV7-8	-	-	CASSLDWQGGETQYF	TGTGCCAGCAGCTTAGATTGGCAGGGCGGAGAGACCCAGTACTTC
TRBJ2-7	TRBV5-1	many	-	CASSPGGQSSYEQYF	TGCGCCAGCAGCCCCGGAGGACAGAGCTCCTACGAGCAGTACTTC
TRBJ1-1	TRBV28	many	-	CASSFWGTVAEAFF	TGTGCCAGCAGTTTCTGGGGCACGGTCGCTGAAGCTTTCTTT